This T cell receptor beta chain originates from a study of T cells after yellow fever vaccination. Study outcomes and limitations: Boosting was followed by the reappearance of most primary-vaccination clones (approximately 97% CD4, around 86% CD8).

Concerning this clonotype itself: Antigen: not known.

The length of the CDR3 is 16 residues. Germline CDR1 is LGHNA and CDR2 is YSLEER. Trimming removed 5 bases at V and 2 bases at J, with 19 bases between. TCRdb independently ran MiXCR on the 5' RACE reads; one entry per CDR3 protein. The sample records 300,000 or so distinct CDR3 sequences, 10% to 15% being singletons. Sequences were derived from CD4+ T cells sorted from PBMCs, sampled 45 days after the yellow fever booster vaccination. This sequence joins TRBV4-3 and TRBJ2-7; D remains ambiguous. The clonotype was recovered from a man aged 30 to 39 who received the YFV17D yellow fever vaccine. CDR3 nucleotide sequence: TGCGCCAGCAGCAACGAGGTCCAGGCGAACACCTACGAGCAGTACTTC. Translated: CASSNEVQANTYEQYF.